One sample yielded the 25 T cell receptor beta chains listed below, sequenced in a study of blood T cell repertoires in COVID-19 (dated by TCRdb to about 2020). Libraries were made using the immunoSEQ multiplex PCR assay. The clones in this table, taken by TCRdb from immuneACCESS, are in-frame only. Not every clone is retained; where verified, under half of the shortfall comes from an unresolved V gene, and the cause of the rest is unknown. Recorded for this sample are tens of thousands of clones; 65% to 90% of them occurred a single time. Approximately 10% of the sample is in the top ten clones. Sequencing used peripheral blood. Source of these receptors: a man in his 70s with active or convalescent COVID-19.

This clone came up a few times. V is TRBV6-5 and J is TRBJ2-7; D is perhaps TRBD1 (5 bases). The CDR3 consists of 14 residues. The V gene's germline CDR1 is MNHEY and CDR2 SVGAGI. The ends were cut back, 7 bases at V and 0 bases at J, with 13 bases in the middle. The CDR3 is CASTVDTSSYEQYF. Written as DNA, the CDR3 is TGTGCCAGCACCGTGGACACAAGCTCCTACGAGCAGTACTTC.

The chain carries TRBV7-3 and TRBJ2-1; 9 positions agree with TRBD2. The CDR3 runs to 15 residues. Trimming removed 4 bases from V and 4 bases from J; junction bases left unmatched: 5. Per germline, CDR1 SGHTA and CDR2 FQGTGA. The CDR3 spells CASSSLAGQYNEQFF. Here the CDR3 DNA reads TGTGCCAGCAGCTCACTAGCGGGCCAATACAATGAGCAGTTCTTC.

The gene calls are TRBV10-3 and TRBJ1-5; 7 bases fit TRBD1. There are 14 residues in the CDR3. Looked up from germline, CDR1 is ENHRY and CDR2 is SYGVKD. V trimming: 6 bases; J trimming: 4 bases; junction bases outside the gene matches: 6. CDR3 sequence: CAISRDSSNQPQHF. CDR3 in DNA: TGTGCCATCAGCCGGGACAGCAGTAATCAGCCCCAGCATTTT.

The V and J genes are TRBV4-3 and TRBJ1-5; no clear D gene. Germline V gives CDR1 LGHNA, CDR2 YSLEER. The CDR3 sequence is 16 residues long. The V gene lost 0 bases and the J gene lost 4 bases, with 13 bases spanning the gap. CDR3 region: CASSQERGRGNQPQHF. For the CDR3, the DNA is TGCGCCAGCAGCCAAGAGCGCGGACGGGGTAATCAGCCCCAGCATTTT.

V usage is TRBV4-1 and J usage is TRBJ2-3, with TRBD2 matching over 9 bases. This CDR3 is 16 amino acids long. Trimming cost V 0 bases and J 3 bases; bases outside gene matches: 4. Germline loops: CDR1 MGHRA, CDR2 YSYEKL. For the CDR3, the DNA is TGCGCCAGCAGCCAAGATAGCGGGAGTGGGACAGATACGCAGTATTTT. Protein sequence: CASSQDSGSGTDTQYF.

The rearrangement joins TRBV5-6 to TRBJ1-2, with 8 bases identical to TRBD1. Germline V gene data show CDR1 as SGHDT and CDR2 as YYEEEE. This CDR3 contains 14 residues. Germline trimming cut 3 bases from V and 7 bases from J; bases unmatched to any gene: 8. CDR3 nucleotide sequence: TGTGCCAGCAGCTCTGACAGGGGACAGTTTGGCTACACCTTC. It translates to CASSSDRGQFGYTF.

The rearrangement links TRBV28 to TRBJ2-5, with TRBD2 matching 7 bases. CDR3 length: 14 residues. CDR1 MDHEN and CDR2 SYDVKM come from the germline V gene. The V and J ends lost 3 bases and 4 bases, in that order; junction bases with no gene match: 5. The CDR3 DNA follows: TGTGCCAGCAGTTTCAGCGGGGCTCTAGAGACCCAGTACTTC. This translates into CASSFSGALETQYF.

The chain employs TRBV4-3 and TRBJ1-4, with D tentatively TRBD1 (6 bases). V shed 1 base and J shed 0 bases, with 9 bases lying between them. CDR3 length: 16 residues. The germline CDR1 and CDR2 sequences are LGHNA and YSLEER. In DNA, the CDR3 is TGCGCCAGCAGCCAAGCCGGGACAACAACTAATGAAAAACTGTTTTTT. It is translated as CASSQAGTTTNEKLFF.

The chain has TRBV28 and TRBJ2-1; TRBD2 might be the D (5 bases). The CDR3 contains 15 residues. Trimming took off 6 bases at V and 2 bases at J, with 14 bases between the two ends. Looked up from germline, CDR1 is MDHEN and CDR2 is SYDVKM. The CDR3 loop reads CASRIGGGPYNEQFF. The CDR3 DNA is TGTGCCAGCAGAATCGGAGGAGGCCCCTACAATGAGCAGTTCTTC.

This chain uses TRBV13 with TRBJ2-5, with 8 bases matching TRBD2. Germline CDR1 and CDR2: PRHDT and FYEKMQ (reference sequence). This CDR3 has 14 residues. J lost 7 bases, V lost 5 bases, and 9 bases had no gene match. The chain's CDR3 is CASSPGAGGGTQYF. The DNA for the CDR3 is TGTGCCAGCAGCCCGGGGGCGGGAGGTGGGACCCAGTACTTC.

The CDR3 spells CASSQSGVLNEQFF. In DNA, the CDR3 is TGTGCCAGCAGCCAGTCCGGGGTGCTCAATGAGCAGTTCTTC. The chain recombines TRBV3-1 (or the pseudogene TRBV3-2) with TRBJ2-1, with a possible D match to TRBD2 (5 bases). CDR1 is LGHDT, CDR2 YNNKEL, per germline (reference sequence). The V and J ends lost 3 bases and 6 bases respectively, with 12 bases between them. This CDR3 is built from 14 residues.

The rearrangement uses TRBV29-1 and TRBJ2-7; 10 nucleotides line up with TRBD1. There are 16 residues in the CDR3. V lost 6 bases, J lost 4 bases, and 15 bases stayed unmatched. CDR1 is SQVTM, CDR2 ANQGSEA, per germline. Written as DNA, the CDR3 is TGCAGCGTGACGGCGCCGGACAGGGGGTCGTTGTACGAGCAGTACTTC. It yields the protein CSVTAPDRGSLYEQYF.

This clone was seen once. The chain uses TRBV7-2 and TRBJ2-5; D perhaps matches TRBD1 (5 bases). The germline CDR1 and CDR2 sequences are SGHTA and FQGNSA. V dropped 5 bases and J dropped 5 bases, with 12 bases sitting between them. The CDR3 contains 13 residues. The CDR3: CASSTGQVETQYF. The CDR3, as DNA: TGTGCCAGCAGCACCGGACAAGTCGAGACCCAGTACTTC.

The genes are TRBV5-1 and TRBJ2-1, with 7 bases lining up with TRBD2. Germline assignment: CDR1 SGHRS and CDR2 YFSETQ. Trimming removed 6 bases from V and 0 bases from J; junction bases left unmatched: 9. The CDR3 totals 16 residues. CDR3 loop: CASKGVAGFSYNEQFF. The CDR3 DNA is TGCGCCAGCAAGGGTGTAGCGGGCTTCTCCTACAATGAGCAGTTCTTC.

The chain links TRBV29-1 to TRBJ2-1; D is undetermined. V was cut by 5 bases and J by 0 bases, with 14 bases left in between. From germline, CDR1 is SQVTM and CDR2 ANQGSEA. The CDR3 is 15 residues long. The CDR3 coding sequence is TGCAGCGTTTCAGGAAAGCTTAGCTCCTACAATGAGCAGTTCTTC. Protein product: CSVSGKLSSYNEQFF.

The rearrangement links TRBV7-2 to TRBJ2-4, with a tentative D call TRBD2 (6 bases). This CDR3 contains 14 residues. The V end lost 5 bases, the J end lost 7 bases, and 15 bases lay between the germline ends. CDR1 SGHTA and CDR2 FQGNSA come from the germline V gene. The CDR3 bases are TGTGCCAGCAGCCCCGGGGGACCCCTGAACATTCAGTACTTC. It codes for CASSPGGPLNIQYF.

The chain carries TRBV2 and TRBJ2-1, with 10 bases that match TRBD2. This CDR3 comprises 15 residues. Germline lookup yields CDR1 SNHLY and CDR2 FYNNEI. Trimming cost V 3 bases and J 9 bases; bases outside gene matches: 8. For the CDR3, the DNA is TGTGCCAGCAGTGATGGGGCTAGCGGGGGTGTTGAGCAGTTCTTC. It yields the protein CASSDGASGGVEQFF.

The V and J genes are TRBV19 and TRBJ2-1, with D perhaps matching TRBD2 (6 bases). The CDR3 contains 11 residues. V was trimmed by 4 bases and J by 10 bases, leaving 8 bases between them. Germline V CDR1 and CDR2: LNHDA, SQIVND (reference sequence). CDR3 DNA: TGTGCCAGTAGTAGCGGGATAGAGCAGTTCTTC. This codes for CASSSGIEQFF.

V and J are TRBV5-6 and TRBJ2-3, with TRBD2 identical over 7 bases. J gave up 3 bases and V 3 bases, and 10 bases lay outside the gene matches. There are 16 residues in the CDR3. Per the germline V gene, CDR1 is SGHDT and CDR2 is YYEEEE. CDR3 nucleotides: TGTGCCAGCAGCTCGGGAGGTCGAGTCCTTACAGATACGCAGTATTTT. Its protein is CASSSGGRVLTDTQYF.

The chain uses TRBV6-5 and TRBJ2-7; D is perhaps TRBD1 (6 bases). CDR1 is MNHEY, CDR2 SVGAGI, per germline. CDR3 length equals 14 residues. Between the trimmed V and J ends, which lost 5 bases and 2 bases, there was a span of 13 bases. The chain's CDR3 is CASSRNRDTYEQYF. The CDR3 coding sequence is TGTGCCAGCAGTAGAAACCGGGACACCTACGAGCAGTACTTC.

This sequence joins TRBV28 and TRBJ2-1; the match to TRBD2 covers 9 bases. CDR1 is MDHEN, CDR2 SYDVKM, per germline. Unmatched junction bases numbered 17, after V lost 3 bases and J lost 8 bases. CDR3 length: 18 residues. The CDR3 is CASSLSVAGAYFHHEQFF. As DNA, the CDR3 is TGTGCCAGCAGTTTGTCGGTAGCGGGAGCATATTTTCACCATGAGCAGTTCTTC.

V is TRBV18 and J is TRBJ2-1; D is perhaps TRBD2 (6 bases). Trimming stripped 1 base from V and 4 bases from J, with 11 bases between. The CDR3 runs 15 residues. Germline values: CDR1 KGHSH, CDR2 LQKENI. DNA for the CDR3: TGTGCCAGCTCACCACTCATGGGGGGTTACAATGAGCAGTTCTTC. It translates to CASSPLMGGYNEQFF.

On this clone itself: A junction end diverges from the germline sequence, so it may reflect a read error. The chain uses TRBV30 and TRBJ1-2; 7 nucleotides match TRBD1. CDR1 GTSNPN and CDR2 SVGIG come from the germline V gene (reference sequence). The CDR3 sequence is 9 residues long. DNA for the CDR3: TGCGGAACAGGGGATGGCTACACCTTC. Encoded protein: CGTGDGYTF.

Here the CDR3 DNA reads TGTGCCAGCAGCATGGCAGCGGGAGGGAACTATGGCTACACCTTC. The encoded protein is CASSMAAGGNYGYTF. This chain joins TRBV5-5 and TRBJ1-2, with D uncertain. Trimming cost V 4 bases and J 2 bases, with 15 bases left between them. Germline V lookup: CDR1 SGHKS, CDR2 YYEKEE (reference sequence). CDR3 length: 15 residues.

The V gene is TRBV7-6, the J gene TRBJ1-3, with D perhaps TRBD1 (5 bases). Germline CDR1 SGHVS, CDR2 FNYEAQ. This CDR3 has 16 residues. Trimming left V 5 bases short and J 3 bases short, with 17 bases between. CDR3 in amino acids: CASSPKGAGLGNTIYF. CDR3 in DNA: TGTGCCAGCAGCCCCAAGGGCGCAGGGCTTGGAAACACCATATATTTT.